This record concerns one T cell receptor (beta chain) sequence. The method was immunoSEQ multiplex PCR; TCRdb's version includes in-frame clones alone and lacks a portion of them. The sample lists about 170,000 clones, around 85% occurring once. This entry belongs to a study of T cell responses to AZD1222 COVID-19 vaccine. The trim removed 8 bases at V and 1 base at J, leaving 5 bases unmatched. The CDR3 runs to 14 residues. Per the germline V gene, CDR1 is LGHDT and CDR2 is YNNKEL (reference sequence). This specimen was peripheral blood, taken 28 days after the second AZD1222 dose. The chain employs TRBV3-1 (or the pseudogene TRBV3-2) and TRBJ1-1; 9 bases align to TRBD1. This receptor was identified in an adult who received the AZD1222 COVID-19 vaccine. CDR3 coding DNA: TGTGCCAGCCTCGGGGGACAGGGGAACACTGAAGCTTTCTTT. Amino acid sequence: CASLGGQGNTEAFF.